The next 8 T cell receptor beta chains were all read from a single sample in a study of vaccination and CD4 T cells after COVID-19. Antigens of these TCRs are unknown. The Oncomine TCR Beta short-read assay sequenced DNA from cultured CD4+ T cells. TCRdb used MiXCR to reprocess the PCR reads, holding one entry per CDR3 protein. This table holds about 15,000 distinct CDR3 sequences, roughly half found once. Noted treatment: roughly 10-day PBMC culture with coronavirus spike peptide pools or control peptides (ViraFEST assay). The sample in question was cultured CD4+ T cells from blood, obtained after SARS-CoV-2 vaccination. These receptors all come from a human donor with COVID-19.

The chain uses TRBV6-5 and TRBJ1-5; tentative D call: TRBD1 (5 bases). The germline gives CDR1 MNHEY, CDR2 SVGAGI. Trimming stripped 4 bases from V and 2 bases from J, with 12 bases between. The CDR3 is 15 amino acids. The CDR3 DNA sequence: TGTGCCAGCAGTTTTCTCGGGGCTGGCAATCAGCCCCAGCATTTT. Translating gives CASSFLGAGNQPQHF.

The chain uses TRBV28 and TRBJ1-1, with D perhaps matching TRBD1 (6 bases). The CDR3 consists of 15 residues. Trimming left V 4 bases short and J 1 base short, with 13 bases between. Looked up from germline, CDR1 is MDHEN and CDR2 is SYDVKM. The CDR3 loop reads CASSSGAQGNTEAFF. Written as DNA, the CDR3 is TGTGCCAGCAGTTCAGGGGCTCAAGGGAACACTGAAGCTTTCTTT.

This chain links TRBV24-1 with TRBJ1-4; D is unresolved. Germline V CDR1 and CDR2: KGHDR, SFDVKD. V was trimmed by 4 bases and J by 3 bases, leaving 11 bases between them. The CDR3 is made up of 15 amino acids. The chain's CDR3 is CATSEGRLANEKLFF. The CDR3, as DNA: TGTGCCACCAGTGAAGGAAGGTTGGCTAATGAAAAACTGTTTTTT.

The chain employs TRBV2 and TRBJ1-1; D is possibly TRBD1 (6 bases). This CDR3 has 12 amino acids. Germline lookup yields CDR1 SNHLY and CDR2 FYNNEI. V lost 4 bases to trimming and J lost 5 bases, with 8 bases between them. The CDR3 bases are TGTGCCAGCAGTGCAGGGGTGACTGAAGCTTTCTTT. Residues: CASSAGVTEAFF.

The genes are TRBV6-2 or TRBV6-3 and TRBJ2-2; perhaps TRBD2 as D (5 bases). In germline, CDR1 is MNHEY, CDR2 SVGEGT. The CDR3 has 14 residues. The V end was cut by 6 bases, the J end by 6 bases, with 14 bases between. CDR3 loop: CASRPGVDSGELFF. CDR3 nucleotides: TGTGCCAGCAGGCCCGGGGTAGATTCCGGGGAGCTGTTTTTT.

The genes are TRBV10-3 and TRBJ2-7; 9 positions match TRBD1. The germline gives CDR1 ENHRY, CDR2 SYGVKD. The length of the CDR3 is 14 residues. The junction had 6 bases not matched to a gene; V was cut back by 4 bases and J by 5 bases. CDR3 bases: TGTGCCATCAGTGGTACAGGGGGCTTGGACGAGCAGTACTTC. Residues: CAISGTGGLDEQYF.

The rearrangement joins TRBV20-1 to TRBJ2-1; 7 bases are shared with TRBD2. This CDR3 contains 15 residues. Germline CDR1 is DFQATT and CDR2 is SNEGSKA (reference sequence). Germline trimming cut 6 bases from V and 2 bases from J; bases unmatched to any gene: 10. This CDR3 is CSALPAGETYNEQFF. Written as DNA, the CDR3 is TGCAGTGCCCTTCCTGCGGGGGAGACCTACAATGAGCAGTTCTTC.

This clonotype has more than one count but fewer than ten. V is TRBV7-2 and J is TRBJ1-5, with no clear D. The V gene's germline CDR1 is SGHTA and CDR2 FQGNSA. Trimming shortened V by 5 bases and J by 6 bases, and 11 bases separated the two germline ends. The CDR3 extends over 13 amino acids. The CDR3 region has the DNA TGTGCCAGCAGCCGAGGTTCCGGTCAGCCCCAGCATTTT. Amino acid sequence: CASSRGSGQPQHF.